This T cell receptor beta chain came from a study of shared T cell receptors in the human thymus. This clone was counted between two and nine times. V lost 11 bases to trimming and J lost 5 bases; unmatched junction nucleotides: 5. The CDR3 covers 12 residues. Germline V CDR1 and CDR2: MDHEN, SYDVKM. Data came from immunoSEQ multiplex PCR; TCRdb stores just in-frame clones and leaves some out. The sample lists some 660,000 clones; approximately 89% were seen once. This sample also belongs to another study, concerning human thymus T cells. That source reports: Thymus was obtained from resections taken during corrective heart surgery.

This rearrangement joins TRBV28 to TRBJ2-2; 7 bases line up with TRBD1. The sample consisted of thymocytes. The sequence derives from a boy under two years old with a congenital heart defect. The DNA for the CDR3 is TGTGCCGCCAGGGGGTTGACCGGGGAGCTGTTTTTT. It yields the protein CAARGLTGELFF.